The 30 T cell receptor beta chains presented below share a single source sample, sequenced in a study of blood T cell repertoires in COVID-19. The table came from immunoSEQ multiplex PCR; TCRdb's copy has only in-frame clones and leaves some out. Here the sample spans approximately 250,000 clones, 88% being singletons. The sample comprised PBMCs or T cells enriched from blood (not recorded which). The receptors stem from a woman aged 30 to 39 who had recovered from COVID-19.

The J gene is TRBJ1-4, the V gene TRBV6-2 or TRBV6-3, with D maybe TRBD1 (5 bases). This CDR3 spans 14 amino acids. Germline CDR1 and CDR2: MNHEY and SVGEGT. The V and J ends lost 5 bases and 8 bases respectively, with 15 bases between them. The CDR3 sequence: CASSMEGQREKLFF. The CDR3 DNA sequence: TGTGCCAGCAGTATGGAGGGGCAACGCGAAAAACTGTTTTTT.

The chain carries TRBV12-3 or TRBV12-4 and TRBJ2-1, with D perhaps TRBD1 (6 bases). V was shortened by 3 bases and J by 4 bases, with 7 bases between the two germline ends. The CDR3 consists of 13 residues. In nucleotides, the CDR3 is TGTGCCAGCAGTTTGACAGGTTACAATGAGCAGTTCTTC. Protein sequence: CASSLTGYNEQFF.

The rearrangement links TRBV20-1 to TRBJ2-1; possible D gene TRBD2, 6 bases. V lost 4 bases to trimming and J lost 10 bases, with 11 bases between them. The CDR3 has 11 residues. Germline loops: CDR1 DFQATT, CDR2 SNEGSKA (reference sequence). The CDR3 region has the DNA TGCAGTGCTAATCAGGGAGGCGAGCAGTTCTTC. Its translation: CSANQGGEQFF.

The chain couples TRBV19 to TRBJ1-1; weak D call: TRBD1 (6 bases). V gave up 7 bases and J gave up 1 base, with 16 bases separating them. CDR1 and CDR2 from the germline V gene are LNHDA and SQIVND (reference sequence). This CDR3 region has 15 residues. The CDR3 region is CASIPSRDKNTEAFF. CDR3 in DNA: TGTGCCAGTATACCGAGCCGGGACAAGAACACTGAAGCTTTCTTT.

This rearrangement joins TRBV1 to TRBJ1-2; the D call TRBD1 from the table was never checked on the DNA. TRBV1 is an annotated pseudogene. This CDR3 is 13 amino acids long. The CDR3: CTSSGQSAYGYTF. The DNA for the CDR3 is TGCACCAGCAGCGGACAGTCAGCTTATGGCTACACCTTC.

The rearrangement joins TRBV15 to TRBJ1-6, with a weak D call TRBD1 (6 bases). This CDR3 region has 21 residues. From germline, CDR1 is LNHNV and CDR2 YYDKDF (reference sequence). The germline V and J ends were trimmed by 2 bases and 11 bases, with 34 bases remaining between them. In nucleotides, the CDR3 is TGTGCCACCAGCAGAAGGGGGTCTACTTACGGGGCCCCTGGAAATTGGGCACCCCTCCACTTT. Amino acid sequence: CATSRRGSTYGAPGNWAPLHF. Supplemented by reference TRBV15 and TRBJ1-6, the full variable domain reads DAMVIQNPRYQVTQFGKPVTLSCSQTLNHNVMYWYQQKSSQAPKLLFHYYDKDFNNEADTPDNFQSRRPNTSFCFLDIRSPGLGDTAMYLCATSRRGSTYGAPGNWAPLHFGNGTRLTVT.

CDR3 amino acids: CASSYIRGALNTEAFF. CDR3 nucleotides: TGTGCCAGCAGTTACATACGGGGAGCCCTGAACACTGAAGCTTTCTTT. The chain couples TRBV6-5 to TRBJ1-1; the D is unclear. V lost 2 bases, J lost 0 bases, and 13 bases lay in between. The CDR3 loop spans 16 amino acids. Germline V gene lookup returns CDR1 MNHEY and CDR2 SVGAGI.

The V call is TRBV5-1, the J call TRBJ1-1; 9 nucleotides agree with TRBD1. Germline trimming cut 3 bases from V and 3 bases from J; bases unmatched to any gene: 3. The germline V gene has CDR1 SGHRS and CDR2 YFSETQ. The CDR3 runs to 14 residues. The CDR3 bases are TGCGCCAGCAGCTCGGGACAGGGAGACACTGAAGCTTTCTTT. It specifies CASSSGQGDTEAFF.

J is TRBJ1-2 and V is TRBV7-8; D not certain. The ends were cut back, 1 base at V and 8 bases at J, with 8 bases in the middle. This CDR3 region has 12 residues. Germline-derived CDR1 and CDR2 are SGHVS and FQNEAQ. CDR3 nucleotides: TGTGCCAGCAGCTTAGTTTCAGAAGGCTACACCTTC. It translates to CASSLVSEGYTF.

The genes are TRBV7-8 and TRBJ1-6; D is possibly TRBD1 (6 bases). V lost 1 base to trimming and J lost 7 bases, with 14 bases between them. CDR1 SGHVS and CDR2 FQNEAQ come from the germline V gene. The CDR3 sequence is 16 residues long. The CDR3 loop reads CASSLGRGAVNSPLHF. Written as DNA, the CDR3 is TGTGCCAGCAGCTTAGGGCGGGGGGCGGTGAATTCACCCCTCCACTTT.

The chain employs TRBV19 and TRBJ2-2, with TRBD2 matching 7 bases. In germline, CDR1 is LNHDA, CDR2 SQIVND (reference sequence). The CDR3 length is 15 residues. The ends lost 4 bases at V and 4 bases at J; junction bases unmatched: 6. CDR3 loop: CASSTLAESTGELFF. The DNA of the CDR3 is TGTGCCAGTAGTACCCTAGCGGAAAGCACCGGGGAGCTGTTTTTT.

CDR3 nucleotide sequence: TGTGCCAGTAGTATTACCACGGGTACCGGGATGCCCCAGCATTTT. Its protein product is CASSITTGTGMPQHF. This chain joins TRBV19 and TRBJ1-5; D not certain. CDR1 is LNHDA, CDR2 SQIVND, per germline (reference sequence). V was clipped by 3 bases and J by 9 bases, with 18 bases between them. The CDR3 is 15 amino acids.

The chain couples TRBV7-9 to TRBJ2-3; D possibly corresponds to TRBD2 (7 bases). The CDR3 has 12 residues. Germline V gives CDR1 SEHNR, CDR2 FQNEAQ (reference sequence). Trimming cost V 5 bases and J 6 bases, with 9 bases left between them. The CDR3 DNA reads as TGTGCCAGCAGCCGGGGGGCGGATACGCAGTATTTT. It specifies CASSRGADTQYF.

This clone was counted a single time. The V call is TRBV3-1 (or the pseudogene TRBV3-2), the J call TRBJ1-1; perhaps TRBD1 as D (6 bases). Germline assignment: CDR1 LGHDT and CDR2 YNNKEL (reference sequence). Trimming left V 0 bases short and J 5 bases short, with 13 bases between. The CDR3 contains 15 residues. CDR3 bases: TGTGCCAGCAGCCAAGATACGGGAACAGGGACTGAAGCTTTCTTT. Its translation is CASSQDTGTGTEAFF.

This chain links TRBV7-9 with TRBJ2-2; 9 nucleotides line up with TRBD2. CDR1 SEHNR and CDR2 FQNEAQ come from the germline V gene (reference sequence). The CDR3 consists of 15 residues. V was pared by 7 bases and J by 5 bases, with 8 bases of the junction left unmatched. In DNA, the CDR3 is TGTGCCAGCAACCCAGCGGGAGGACAGACCGGGGAGCTGTTTTTT. As protein: CASNPAGGQTGELFF.

The gene calls are TRBV13 and TRBJ2-7; the D is unclear. V dropped 1 base and J dropped 6 bases, with 7 bases sitting between them. The CDR3 spans 12 residues. In germline, CDR1 is PRHDT, CDR2 FYEKMQ (reference sequence). CDR3 DNA sequence: TGTGCCAGCAGCTTAGCGGTTGCCGAGCAGTACTTC. Residues: CASSLAVAEQYF.

This clone was counted a few times. This chain uses TRBV28 with TRBJ1-2, with 7 bases lining up with TRBD1. The germline CDR1 and CDR2 sequences are MDHEN and SYDVKM. This CDR3 spans 14 amino acids. J gave up 3 bases and V 6 bases, and 7 bases lay outside the gene matches. In nucleotides, the CDR3 is TGTGCCAGCAGCCAGACAGGGCTGGACTATGGCTACACCTTC. Its protein product is CASSQTGLDYGYTF.

The CDR3 loop reads CASSFGGSYEQYF. The CDR3 region has the DNA TGTGCCAGCAGCTTTGGGGGGTCCTACGAGCAGTACTTC. The chain uses TRBV7-2 and TRBJ2-7, with D perhaps TRBD2 (6 bases). Trimming stripped 3 bases from V and 1 base from J, with 7 bases between. The CDR3 loop spans 13 amino acids. CDR1 and CDR2 (germline): SGHTA, FQGNSA. The variable domain in full, completed from reference TRBV7-2 and TRBJ2-7, reads GAGVSQSPSNKVTEKGKDVELRCDPISGHTALYWYRQSLGQGLEFLIYFQGNSAPDKSGLPSDRFSAERTGGSVSTLTIQRTQQEDSAVYLCASSFGGSYEQYFGPGTRLTVT.

The chain carries TRBV19 and TRBJ1-2; tentatively, D is TRBD1 (6 bases). Germline lookup yields CDR1 LNHDA and CDR2 SQIVND (reference sequence). Trimming shortened V by 6 bases and J by 1 base, and 9 bases separated the two germline ends. The CDR3 spans 13 residues. Here the CDR3 reads CASSQDSNYGYTF. The CDR3 bases are TGTGCCAGTAGCCAGGACAGTAACTATGGCTACACCTTC. Full variable domain (missing parts from reference TRBV19 and TRBJ1-2): DGGITQSPKYLFRKEGQNVTLSCEQNLNHDAMYWYRQDPGQGLRLIYYSQIVNDFQKGDIAEGYSVSREKKESFPLTVTSAQKNPTAFYLCASSQDSNYGYTFGSGTRLTVV.

The chain has TRBV9 and TRBJ1-2; the D gene is possibly TRBD1 (6 bases). CDR3 size: 17 residues. V gave up 4 bases and J gave up 0 bases, with 19 bases separating them. Germline CDR1 and CDR2: SGDLS and YYNGEE. This chain's CDR3 is CASSPRATGQTNYGYTF. The CDR3 bases are TGTGCCAGCAGCCCCCGGGCAACAGGGCAAACTAACTATGGCTACACCTTC.

V and J are TRBV5-1 and TRBJ1-3, with 11 bases lining up with TRBD1. V was pared by 4 bases and J by 0 bases, with 3 bases of the junction left unmatched. This CDR3 has 16 amino acids. Per the germline V gene, CDR1 is SGHRS and CDR2 is YFSETQ. The CDR3 loop is CASSGGTGGSGNTIYF. The CDR3 bases are TGCGCCAGCAGCGGCGGGACAGGGGGCTCTGGAAACACCATATATTTT.

The rearrangement links TRBV27 to TRBJ2-7, with TRBD2 as a possible D gene (5 bases). Germline assignment: CDR1 MNHEY and CDR2 SMNVEV (reference sequence). V was cut by 2 bases and J by 1 base, with 6 bases left in between. This CDR3 has 13 residues. In DNA form, the CDR3 reads TGTGCCAGCAGTTTAGGGAGATCCTACGAGCAGTACTTC. Its translation is CASSLGRSYEQYF.

The chain joins TRBV27 to TRBJ1-2; D is possibly TRBD1 (5 bases). Trimming stripped 9 bases from V and 6 bases from J, with 17 bases between. The CDR3 totals 13 residues. Germline values: CDR1 MNHEY, CDR2 SMNVEV (reference sequence). This CDR3 is CASYPGEGDGYTF. The CDR3 bases are TGTGCCAGTTATCCGGGGGAAGGGGATGGCTACACCTTC.

CDR3 in DNA: TGCGCCAGCAGCCAAGGGGACAGTAGGCTTTCTCCTGAAGCTTTCTTT. This translates into CASSQGDSRLSPEAFF. This chain joins TRBV4-1 and TRBJ1-1; 7 nucleotides line up with TRBD1. This CDR3 has 16 amino acids. The V segment lost 1 base and the J segment 6 bases; nucleotides outside the gene matches: 11. The germline V gene encodes CDR1 MGHRA and CDR2 YSYEKL.

The chain is built from TRBV19 and TRBJ2-2; a possible D gene is TRBD1 (6 bases). The CDR3 runs to 17 residues. The V gene lost 6 bases and the J gene lost 4 bases, with 21 bases spanning the gap. The V gene's germline CDR1 is LNHDA and CDR2 SQIVND (reference sequence). CDR3 region: CASSIFYRAMGTGELFF. The CDR3 DNA reads TGTGCCAGTAGCATCTTTTACAGGGCTATGGGCACCGGGGAGCTGTTTTTT.

The rearrangement joins TRBV5-8 to TRBJ1-1; D remains ambiguous. This CDR3 region has 14 residues. Germline values: CDR1 SGHTS, CDR2 YDEGEE. The V end was cut by 1 base, the J end by 4 bases, with 11 bases between. The CDR3 DNA reads TGTGCCAGCAGCTTGTCGGTTGCGAGCACTGAAGCTTTCTTT. Encoded protein: CASSLSVASTEAFF.

Comment on this clone: This sample includes further DNA sequences coding for the same CDR3. The V and J genes are TRBV29-1 and TRBJ1-2; 7 nucleotides match TRBD1. The germline V gene has CDR1 SQVTM and CDR2 ANQGSEA. Germline trimming cut 6 bases from V and 4 bases from J; bases unmatched to any gene: 8. This CDR3 is built from 13 residues. CDR3 bases: TGCAGCGTCGGCGAGACAGGGACCTATGGCTACACCTTC. It translates to CSVGETGTYGYTF.

This clone was observed a few times. CDR3 bases: TGTGCCAGCAGTTATAGGGGCGGACAGAGGAACACTGAAGCTTTCTTT. This gives the protein CASSYRGGQRNTEAFF. The chain links TRBV6-5 to TRBJ1-1; perhaps TRBD1 as D (6 bases). Trimming removed 3 bases from V and 1 base from J, with 15 bases in between. CDR1 and CDR2 (germline): MNHEY, SVGAGI. There are 16 residues in the CDR3.

This chain connects TRBV7-2 to TRBJ2-1; D might be TRBD2 (5 bases). CDR1 and CDR2 (germline): SGHTA, FQGNSA. V was cut by 3 bases and J by 10 bases, with 10 bases left in between. The CDR3 runs to 12 residues. The CDR3 spells CASSFAPGEQFF. The DNA for the CDR3 is TGTGCCAGCAGCTTCGCCCCGGGAGAGCAGTTCTTC.

This clone appeared a single time. This sequence joins TRBV5-4 and TRBJ1-3; no firm D call. The length of the CDR3 is 13 residues. The germline V and J ends were trimmed by 0 bases and 4 bases, with 5 bases remaining between them. Looked up from germline, CDR1 is SGHNT and CDR2 is YYREEE (reference sequence). CDR3 nucleotides: TGTGCCAGCAGCTTGGACTACGGAAACACCATATATTTT. It codes for CASSLDYGNTIYF.